This T cell receptor (beta chain) was obtained from a study of shared clonotypes between healthy human individuals. The CDR3 extends over 17 amino acids. Germline lookup yields CDR1 SGHRS and CDR2 YFSETQ. Trimming left V 2 bases short and J 2 bases short, with 16 bases between. Every donor was a Caucasian adult from Nashville, Tennessee. It was across several immunoSEQ plates that each subset's genomic DNA was evenly split. Sequenced by immunoSEQ multiplex PCR; TCRdb stores in-frame clones only, minus some. The table records 2 million to 2.5 million clones, over 85% of them present only once. This rearrangement joins TRBV5-1 to TRBJ2-2; D might be TRBD2 (5 bases). This clonotype originated in a man aged 18 to 29 in good health. Some clones in this sample may be carry-over from other donors' samples. The specimen sequenced was naive CD4+ T cells from PBMCs. As to subset: CD45RA+ positively selected. The CDR3 DNA sequence: TGCGCCAGCAGCTTAGGGAGTTCGGCTTTTAACACCGGGGAGCTGTTTTTT. It codes for CASSLGSSAFNTGELFF. The whole variable domain, remainder taken from reference TRBV5-1 and TRBJ2-2, is KAGVTQTPRYLIKTRGQQVTLSCSPISGHRSVSWYQQTPGQGLQFLFEYFSETQRNKGNFPGRFSGRQFSNSRSEMNVSTLELGDSALYLCASSLGSSAFNTGELFFGEGSRLTVL.